The 29 T cell receptor beta chains reported below all come from one sample, sequenced in a study of cytomegalovirus exposure and HLA in healthy donors. The method was immunoSEQ multiplex PCR; TCRdb's version includes in-frame clones alone and lacks a portion of them. Here the sample spans about 110,000 clones, around 90% being singletons. The sample comprised PBMCs. These receptors were collected from a woman aged 18 to 35 in good health and CMV-seropositive.

CDR3 amino acids: CASSLPLTEAFF. The CDR3 DNA is TGTGCCAGCAGCTTGCCCCTCACTGAAGCTTTCTTT. The chain uses TRBV5-6 and TRBJ1-1; D gene uncertain. Trimming left V 1 base short and J 4 bases short, with 5 bases between. Per germline, CDR1 SGHDT and CDR2 YYEEEE. This CDR3 spans 12 amino acids. The full variable domain, completed using reference TRBV5-6 and TRBJ1-1, is DAGVTQSPTHLIKTRGQQVTLRCSPKSGHDTVSWYQQALGQGPQFIFQYYEEEERQRGNFPDRFSGHQFPNYSSELNVNALLLGDSALYLCASSLPLTEAFFGQGTRLTVV.

This chain links TRBV7-9 with TRBJ1-1; D is unclear. This CDR3 contains 14 residues. Trimming stripped 7 bases from V and 2 bases from J, with 14 bases between. CDR1 SEHNR and CDR2 FQNEAQ come from the germline V gene (reference sequence). CDR3 protein: CASTFPPGNTEAFF. CDR3 nucleotides: TGTGCCAGCACATTCCCACCAGGTAACACTGAAGCTTTCTTT.

This rearrangement joins TRBV10-3 to TRBJ2-5; the match to TRBD1 covers 9 bases. This CDR3 has 14 residues. The V gene end was trimmed by 2 bases and the J gene end by 7 bases; junction bases not matched to a gene: 5. The germline V gene has CDR1 ENHRY and CDR2 SYGVKD. The CDR3 loop is CAISEPGQGLTQYF. CDR3 nucleotides: TGTGCCATCAGTGAGCCGGGACAGGGTTTGACCCAGTACTTC.

This chain uses TRBV2 with TRBJ1-5; 7 bases are shared with TRBD1. Germline CDR1 SNHLY, CDR2 FYNNEI. Trimming cost V 10 bases and J 2 bases; bases outside gene matches: 5. This CDR3 comprises 13 residues. CDR3 amino acids: CATGQEGNQPQHF. DNA of the CDR3: TGTGCCACAGGACAGGAGGGCAATCAGCCCCAGCATTTT.

In this sample, this clone turned up once. The V and J genes are TRBV9 and TRBJ2-7; D remains unclear. The CDR3 has 13 amino acids. With 4 bases removed from V and 3 bases from J, the gap between germline ends came to 11 bases. CDR1 is SGDLS, CDR2 YYNGEE, per germline. CDR3 region: CASSISTDYEQYF. CDR3 nucleotides: TGTGCCAGCAGCATTAGTACAGACTACGAGCAGTACTTC.

This sequence joins TRBV6-5 and TRBJ1-1, with 10 bases lining up with TRBD1. V was clipped by 0 bases and J by 5 bases; unmatched bases: 3. The length of the CDR3 is 15 residues. The germline V gene encodes CDR1 MNHEY and CDR2 SVGAGI. This CDR3 reads CASSYSTGGGTEAFF. The CDR3 nucleotides are TGTGCCAGCAGTTACTCGACAGGGGGCGGGACTGAAGCTTTCTTT.

The J gene is TRBJ2-5, the V gene TRBV7-9; a weak D match, TRBD1 (5 bases). Germline CDR1 and CDR2: SEHNR and FQNEAQ (reference sequence). The CDR3 is 15 amino acids. The ends were cut back, 2 bases at V and 7 bases at J, with 17 bases in the middle. CDR3 coding DNA: TGTGCCAGCAGCTTAATGGGCGCAGGGCCCCCGACCCAGTACTTC. This gives the protein CASSLMGAGPPTQYF. Variable domain in full (rest from reference TRBV7-9 and TRBJ2-5): DTGVSQNPRHKITKRGQNVTFRCDPISEHNRLYWYRQTLGQGPEFLTYFQNEAQLEKSRLLSDRFSAERPKGSFSTLEIQRTEQGDSAMYLCASSLMGAGPPTQYFGPGTRLLVL.

CDR3 in DNA: TGCGCCAGCAGCCAAGATAAAGGCAGGGGGGAAAAACTGTTTTTT. Amino acids: CASSQDKGRGEKLFF. V usage is TRBV4-1 and J usage is TRBJ1-4; 7 bases line up with TRBD1. The CDR3 extends over 15 amino acids. Germline V CDR1 and CDR2: MGHRA, YSYEKL. Germline trimming cut 0 bases from V and 8 bases from J; bases unmatched to any gene: 6.

The gene calls are TRBV4-1 and TRBJ1-6; D is unclear. Trimming removed 0 bases from V and 6 bases from J, with 6 bases in between. The CDR3 extends over 14 amino acids. Germline CDR1 is MGHRA and CDR2 is YSYEKL. In nucleotides, the CDR3 is TGCGCCAGCAGCCAAGAGAGTGGTAATTCACCCCTCCACTTT. It specifies CASSQESGNSPLHF.

The rearrangement uses TRBV9 and TRBJ2-5, with TRBD2 as a possible D gene (6 bases). Looked up from germline, CDR1 is SGDLS and CDR2 is YYNGEE. V dropped 0 bases and J dropped 3 bases, with 15 bases sitting between them. The CDR3 is 16 residues long. CDR3 region: CASSVGVRDREETQYF. CDR3 nucleotides: TGTGCCAGCAGCGTAGGAGTGCGGGATCGGGAAGAGACCCAGTACTTC.

This chain connects TRBV7-6 to TRBJ1-1; 8 bases agree with TRBD1. J was trimmed by 1 base and V by 3 bases; bases with no gene match: 4. The CDR3 covers 15 residues. From germline, CDR1 is SGHVS and CDR2 FNYEAQ. This chain's CDR3 is CASSLTGVKNTEAFF. Written as DNA, the CDR3 is TGTGCCAGCAGCTTGACAGGGGTAAAGAACACTGAAGCTTTCTTT.

This clone was recorded once. The CDR3 bases are TGTGCCAGCGCGGGACAGGCCCAAGAGACCCAGTACTTC. Translation: CASAGQAQETQYF. The V and J genes are TRBV18 and TRBJ2-5; 8 bases agree with TRBD1. The germline CDR1 and CDR2 sequences are KGHSH and LQKENI. CDR3 size: 13 residues. The J segment lost 1 base and the V segment lost 8 bases, leaving 3 bases of the junction unmatched.

This sequence joins TRBV29-1 and TRBJ1-2; D gene ambiguous. This CDR3 is 12 amino acids long. Looked up from germline, CDR1 is SQVTM and CDR2 is ANQGSEA. Trimming pared 6 bases from V and 0 bases from J, leaving 8 bases between. CDR3 nucleotide sequence: TGCAGCGTCTCGGTTACTAACTATGGCTACACCTTC. Translating it yields CSVSVTNYGYTF.

The chain recombines TRBV5-5 with TRBJ2-7; D is possibly TRBD2 (6 bases). CDR3 size: 13 residues. Germline V gives CDR1 SGHKS, CDR2 YYEKEE (reference sequence). Trimming left V 0 bases short and J 6 bases short, with 10 bases between. Written as DNA, the CDR3 is TGTGCCAGCAGCTTGGCATACGGGAGCGAGCAGTACTTC. Its translation is CASSLAYGSEQYF. The whole variable domain, filled in from reference TRBV5-5 and TRBJ2-7, reads DAGVTQSPTHLIKTRGQQVTLRCSPISGHKSVSWYQQVLGQGPQFIFQYYEKEERGRGNFPDRFSARQFPNYSSELNVNALLLGDSALYLCASSLAYGSEQYFGPGTRLTVT.

The CDR3 DNA follows: TGTGCCAGCTCACCACCGGGACTTGCCCTGGGGGAGCAGTACTTC. Encoded protein: CASSPPGLALGEQYF. The chain combines TRBV18 with TRBJ2-7, with TRBD2 as a possible D gene (6 bases). Germline CDR1 is KGHSH and CDR2 is LQKENI. CDR3 length: 15 residues. The V end lost 0 bases, the J end lost 7 bases, and 16 bases lay between the germline ends. Full variable domain (outside the CDR3, taken from reference TRBV18 and TRBJ2-7): NAGVMQNPRHLVRRRGQEARLRCSPMKGHSHVYWYRQLPEEGLKFMVYLQKENIIDESGMPKERFSAEFPKEGPSILRIQQVVRGDSAAYFCASSPPGLALGEQYFGPGTRLTVT.

Details on this clone: Other nucleotide sequences from this sample produce the same CDR3. The chain couples TRBV28 to TRBJ2-3, with 9 bases identical to TRBD2. The CDR3 is 15 residues long. Germline assignment: CDR1 MDHEN and CDR2 SYDVKM. The trim removed 5 bases at V and 2 bases at J, leaving 5 bases unmatched. Written as DNA, the CDR3 is TGTGCCAGCAGTGCGGGAGGGAGTTCCACAGATACGCAGTATTTT. Translating it yields CASSAGGSSTDTQYF. Complete variable domain (other parts from reference TRBV28 and TRBJ2-3): DVKVTQSSRYLVKRTGEKVFLECVQDMDHENMFWYRQDPGLGLRLIYFSYDVKMKEKGDIPEGYSVSREKKERFSLILESASTNQTSMYLCASSAGGSSTDTQYFGPGTRLTVL.

This chain links TRBV2 with TRBJ1-1; TRBD1 aligns across 8 bases. CDR1 SNHLY and CDR2 FYNNEI come from the germline V gene. The CDR3 extends over 15 amino acids. The trim removed 3 bases at V and 4 bases at J, leaving 7 bases unmatched. CDR3 region: CASSEGRGLGTEAFF. Here the CDR3 DNA reads TGTGCCAGCAGTGAGGGCAGGGGGCTGGGCACTGAAGCTTTCTTT. Supplemented by reference TRBV2 and TRBJ1-1, the full variable domain reads EPEVTQTPSHQVTQMGQEVILRCVPISNHLYFYWYRQILGQKVEFLVSFYNNEISEKSEIFDDQFSVERPDGSNFTLKIRSTKLEDSAMYFCASSEGRGLGTEAFFGQGTRLTVV.

The V gene is TRBV6-4, the J gene TRBJ2-7, with a weak D call TRBD2 (6 bases). The CDR3 is made up of 14 amino acids. CDR1 is MRHNA and CDR2 is SNTAGT in the germline V gene. The ends were cut back, 2 bases at V and 2 bases at J, with 10 bases in the middle. CDR3 coding DNA: TGTGCCAGCAGTGACCGGGGGTTACCCTACGAGCAGTACGTC. Amino acids: CASSDRGLPYEQYV.

J is TRBJ2-1 and V is TRBV5-1; perhaps TRBD2 as D (6 bases). The V gene's germline CDR1 is SGHRS and CDR2 YFSETQ. The length of the CDR3 is 14 residues. V lost 0 bases and J lost 7, with 11 bases in between. CDR3: CASSLVVADNEQFF. The CDR3, as DNA: TGCGCCAGCAGCTTGGTGGTAGCGGATAATGAGCAGTTCTTC.

In this sample, this clone turned up once. This chain joins TRBV2 and TRBJ2-3, with TRBD2 matching over 8 bases. The CDR3 contains 15 residues. The ends lost 8 bases at V and 3 bases at J; junction bases unmatched: 10. Germline V gene sequence: CDR1 SNHLY, CDR2 FYNNEI. The CDR3: CASSPGGPSTDTQYF. For the CDR3, the DNA is TGTGCCAGCTCCCCGGGGGGGCCGTCGACAGATACGCAGTATTTT.

The rearrangement links TRBV4-3 to TRBJ1-5; 8 nucleotides match TRBD1. The CDR3 totals 15 residues. V lost 4 bases, J lost 6 bases, and 8 bases stayed unmatched. Germline loops: CDR1 LGHNA, CDR2 YSLEER. The CDR3 loop reads CASSLSRGLGQPQHF. In DNA, the CDR3 is TGCGCCAGCAGCCTAAGCAGGGGGCTCGGTCAGCCCCAGCATTTT.

J is TRBJ2-2 and V is TRBV5-4; possibly TRBD1 for D (6 bases). The CDR3 length is 14 residues. Trimming stripped 5 bases from V and 4 bases from J, with 12 bases between. The germline V gene encodes CDR1 SGHNT and CDR2 YYREEE (reference sequence). The CDR3 sequence is CASRVTGFTGELFF. The DNA for the CDR3 is TGTGCCAGCAGAGTAACAGGGTTCACCGGGGAGCTGTTTTTT.

The gene calls are TRBV19 and TRBJ2-5, with no clear D. The CDR3 is 15 amino acids. V was trimmed by 3 bases and J by 2 bases, leaving 13 bases between them. In germline, CDR1 is LNHDA, CDR2 SQIVND (reference sequence). The CDR3 loop reads CASSIGGEPQETQYF. For the CDR3, the DNA is TGTGCCAGTAGTATCGGCGGCGAGCCACAAGAGACCCAGTACTTC. The whole variable domain, remainder taken from reference TRBV19 and TRBJ2-5, is DGGITQSPKYLFRKEGQNVTLSCEQNLNHDAMYWYRQDPGQGLRLIYYSQIVNDFQKGDIAEGYSVSREKKESFPLTVTSAQKNPTAFYLCASSIGGEPQETQYFGPGTRLLVL.

V usage is TRBV14 and J usage is TRBJ2-5, with 15 bases lining up with TRBD2. V shed 5 bases, J shed 3 bases, and the junction held 4 bases outside the gene matches. Per the germline V gene, CDR1 is SGHDN and CDR2 is FVKESK. The CDR3 loop spans 16 amino acids. CDR3 amino acids: CASSWGLAGGKETQYF. CDR3 bases: TGTGCCAGCAGCTGGGGACTAGCGGGGGGAAAAGAGACCCAGTACTTC. Complete variable domain (other parts from reference TRBV14 and TRBJ2-5): EAGVTQFPSHSVIEKGQTVTLRCDPISGHDNLYWYRRVMGKEIKFLLHFVKESKQDESGMPNNRFLAERTGGTYSTLKVQPAELEDSGVYFCASSWGLAGGKETQYFGPGTRLLVL.

This chain links TRBV29-1 with TRBJ2-1; possible D gene TRBD2, 5 bases. Germline V gene sequence: CDR1 SQVTM, CDR2 ANQGSEA. V lost 4 bases and J lost 4, with 14 bases in between. This CDR3 has 14 residues. CDR3 amino acids: CSVATGSDYNEQFF. CDR3 in DNA: TGCAGCGTTGCTACGGGATCAGATTACAATGAGCAGTTCTTC.

The chain is built from TRBV6-1 and TRBJ1-1; the D is unclear. This CDR3 has 14 amino acids. The V gene lost 2 bases and the J gene lost 3 bases, with 10 bases spanning the gap. Germline values: CDR1 MNHNS, CDR2 SASEGT. The CDR3: CASSEIGQDTEAFF. DNA of the CDR3: TGTGCCAGCAGTGAAATCGGCCAGGACACTGAAGCTTTCTTT.

The CDR3 sequence is CASSHGGSTTEAFF. The CDR3 DNA sequence: TGCGCCAGCAGCCATGGAGGGTCGACCACTGAAGCTTTCTTT. The V and J genes are TRBV4-1 and TRBJ1-1; D gene unclear. The V and J ends lost 3 bases and 4 bases respectively, with 12 bases between them. This CDR3 is 14 amino acids long. Per the germline V gene, CDR1 is MGHRA and CDR2 is YSYEKL.

V gene TRBV6-5 combines with J gene TRBJ1-1; TRBD1 matches at 9 bases. Germline V lookup: CDR1 MNHEY, CDR2 SVGAGI. The J segment lost 3 bases and the V segment lost 4 bases, leaving 6 bases of the junction unmatched. There are 15 residues in the CDR3. The CDR3 is CASSFVQGADTEAFF. CDR3 nucleotides: TGTGCCAGCAGTTTCGTACAGGGGGCGGACACTGAAGCTTTCTTT.

V usage is TRBV15 and J usage is TRBJ1-2; 7 bases align to TRBD1. CDR1 is LNHNV, CDR2 YYDKDF, per germline (reference sequence). V lost 7 bases and J lost 3; bases outside the gene matches: 5. The length of the CDR3 is 13 residues. The chain's CDR3 is CATKTGPDYGYTF. The CDR3 DNA sequence: TGTGCCACCAAGACAGGGCCGGACTATGGCTACACCTTC.